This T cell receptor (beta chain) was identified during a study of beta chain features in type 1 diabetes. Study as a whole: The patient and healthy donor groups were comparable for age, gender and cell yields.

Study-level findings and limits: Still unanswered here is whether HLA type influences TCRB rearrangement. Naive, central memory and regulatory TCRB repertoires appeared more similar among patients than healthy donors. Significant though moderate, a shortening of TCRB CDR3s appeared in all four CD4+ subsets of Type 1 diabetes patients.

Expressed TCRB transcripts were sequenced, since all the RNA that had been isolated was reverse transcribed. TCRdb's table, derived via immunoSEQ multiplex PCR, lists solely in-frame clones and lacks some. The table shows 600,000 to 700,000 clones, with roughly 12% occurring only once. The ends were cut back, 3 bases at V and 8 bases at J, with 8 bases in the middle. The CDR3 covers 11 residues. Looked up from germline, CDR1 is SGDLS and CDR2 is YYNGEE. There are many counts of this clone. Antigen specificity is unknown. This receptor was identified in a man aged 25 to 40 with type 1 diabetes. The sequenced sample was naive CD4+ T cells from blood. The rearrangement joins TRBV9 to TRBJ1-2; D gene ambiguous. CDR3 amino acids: CASSATGGYTF. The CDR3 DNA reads TGTGCCAGCAGCGCGACGGGAGGCTACACCTTC.